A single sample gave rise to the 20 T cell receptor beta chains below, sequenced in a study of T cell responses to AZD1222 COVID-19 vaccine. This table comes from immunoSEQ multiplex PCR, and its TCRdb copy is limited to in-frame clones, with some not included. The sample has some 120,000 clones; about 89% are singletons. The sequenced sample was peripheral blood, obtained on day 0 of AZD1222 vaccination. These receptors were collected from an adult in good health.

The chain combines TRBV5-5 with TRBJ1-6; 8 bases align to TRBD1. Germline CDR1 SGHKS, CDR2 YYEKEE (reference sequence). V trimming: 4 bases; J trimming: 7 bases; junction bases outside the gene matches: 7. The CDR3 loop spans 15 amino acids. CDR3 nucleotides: TGTGCCAGCAGCAGTGACAGGGGACGGAATTCACCCCTCCACTTT. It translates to CASSSDRGRNSPLHF. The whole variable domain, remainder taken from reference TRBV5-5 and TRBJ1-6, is DAGVTQSPTHLIKTRGQQVTLRCSPISGHKSVSWYQQVLGQGPQFIFQYYEKEERGRGNFPDRFSARQFPNYSSELNVNALLLGDSALYLCASSSDRGRNSPLHFGNGTRLTVT.

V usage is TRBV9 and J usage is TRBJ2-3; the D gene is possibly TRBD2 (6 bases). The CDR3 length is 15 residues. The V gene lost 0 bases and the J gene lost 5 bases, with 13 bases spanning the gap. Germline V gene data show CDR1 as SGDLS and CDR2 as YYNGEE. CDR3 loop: CASSVGTTREDTQYF. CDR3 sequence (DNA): TGTGCCAGCAGCGTAGGAACGACTAGGGAAGATACGCAGTATTTT.

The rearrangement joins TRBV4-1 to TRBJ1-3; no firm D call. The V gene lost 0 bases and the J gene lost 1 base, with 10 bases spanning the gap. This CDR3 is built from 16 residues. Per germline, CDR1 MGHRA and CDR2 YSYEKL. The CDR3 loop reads CASSQEWAGSGNTIYF. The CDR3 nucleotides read TGCGCCAGCAGCCAAGAGTGGGCAGGATCTGGAAACACCATATATTTT.

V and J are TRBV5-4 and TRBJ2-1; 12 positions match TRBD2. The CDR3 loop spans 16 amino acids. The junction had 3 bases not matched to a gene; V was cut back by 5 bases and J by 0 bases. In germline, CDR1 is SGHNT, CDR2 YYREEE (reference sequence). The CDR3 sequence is CASSASGGASYNEQFF. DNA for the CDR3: TGTGCCAGCAGTGCTAGCGGGGGGGCCTCCTACAATGAGCAGTTCTTC.

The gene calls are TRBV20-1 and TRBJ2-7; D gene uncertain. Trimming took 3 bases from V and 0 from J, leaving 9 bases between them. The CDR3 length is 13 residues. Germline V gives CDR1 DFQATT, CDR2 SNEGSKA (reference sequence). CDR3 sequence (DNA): TGCAGTGCTAGTCGGGCTAGCTCCTACGAGCAGTACTTC. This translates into CSASRASSYEQYF.

CDR3 nucleotides: TGTGCCAGCAGTTTATCCCACCAGACTGAAGCTTTCTTT. Protein sequence: CASSLSHQTEAFF. The chain carries TRBV27 and TRBJ1-1; no reliable D call. The length of the CDR3 is 13 residues. Trimming removed 0 bases at V and 5 bases at J, with 7 bases between. The V gene's germline CDR1 is MNHEY and CDR2 SMNVEV (reference sequence).

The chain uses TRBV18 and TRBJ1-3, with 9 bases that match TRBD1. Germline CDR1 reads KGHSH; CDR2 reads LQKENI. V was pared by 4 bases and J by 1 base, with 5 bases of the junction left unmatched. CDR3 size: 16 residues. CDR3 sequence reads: CASSRRTGESGNTIYF. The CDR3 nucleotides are TGTGCCAGCTCACGTAGGACAGGGGAATCTGGAAACACCATATATTTT.

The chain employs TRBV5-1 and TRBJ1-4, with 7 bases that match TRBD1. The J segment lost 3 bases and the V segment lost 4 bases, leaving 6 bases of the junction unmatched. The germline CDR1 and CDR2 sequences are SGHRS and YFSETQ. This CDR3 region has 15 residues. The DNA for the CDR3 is TGCGCCAGCAGCGACAGGGTCAGCGCTAATGAAAAACTGTTTTTT. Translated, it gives CASSDRVSANEKLFF.

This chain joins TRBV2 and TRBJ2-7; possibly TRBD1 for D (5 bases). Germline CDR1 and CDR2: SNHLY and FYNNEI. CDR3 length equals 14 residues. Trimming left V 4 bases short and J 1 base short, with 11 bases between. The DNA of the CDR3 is TGTGCCAGCAGTGGGGTTCAGGGATCCTACGAGCAGTACTTC. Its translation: CASSGVQGSYEQYF.

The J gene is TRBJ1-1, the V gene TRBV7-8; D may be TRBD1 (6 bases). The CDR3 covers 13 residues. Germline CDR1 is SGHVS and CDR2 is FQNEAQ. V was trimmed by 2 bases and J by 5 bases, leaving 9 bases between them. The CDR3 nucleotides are TGTGCCAGCAGCTTAAACAGGGAGACTGAAGCTTTCTTT. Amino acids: CASSLNRETEAFF.

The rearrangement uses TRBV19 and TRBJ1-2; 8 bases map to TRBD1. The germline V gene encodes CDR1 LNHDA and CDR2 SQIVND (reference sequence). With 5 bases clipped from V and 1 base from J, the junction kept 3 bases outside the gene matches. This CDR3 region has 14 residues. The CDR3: CASSRQGINYGYTF. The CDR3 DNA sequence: TGTGCCAGTAGTCGACAGGGGATTAACTATGGCTACACCTTC. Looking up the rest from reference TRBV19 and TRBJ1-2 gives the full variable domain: DGGITQSPKYLFRKEGQNVTLSCEQNLNHDAMYWYRQDPGQGLRLIYYSQIVNDFQKGDIAEGYSVSREKKESFPLTVTSAQKNPTAFYLCASSRQGINYGYTFGSGTRLTVV.

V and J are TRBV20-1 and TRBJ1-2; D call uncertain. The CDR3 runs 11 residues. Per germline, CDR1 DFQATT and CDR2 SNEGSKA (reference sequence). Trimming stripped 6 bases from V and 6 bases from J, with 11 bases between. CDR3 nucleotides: TGCAGTGCCAGCTGGGGAGATGGCTACACCTTC. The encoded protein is CSASWGDGYTF.

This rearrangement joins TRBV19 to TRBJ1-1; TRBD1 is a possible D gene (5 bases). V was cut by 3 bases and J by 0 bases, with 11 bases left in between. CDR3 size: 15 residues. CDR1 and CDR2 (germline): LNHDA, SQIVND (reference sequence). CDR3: CASSMVGVVNTEAFF. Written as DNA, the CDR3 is TGTGCCAGTAGTATGGTGGGGGTTGTGAACACTGAAGCTTTCTTT.

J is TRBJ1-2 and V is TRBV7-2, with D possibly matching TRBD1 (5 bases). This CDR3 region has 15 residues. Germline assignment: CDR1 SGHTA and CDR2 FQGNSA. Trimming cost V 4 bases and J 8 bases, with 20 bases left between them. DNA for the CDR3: TGTGCCAGCAGCTCCACTTGGGGCAGGCGGTTGGGCTACACCTTC. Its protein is CASSSTWGRRLGYTF.

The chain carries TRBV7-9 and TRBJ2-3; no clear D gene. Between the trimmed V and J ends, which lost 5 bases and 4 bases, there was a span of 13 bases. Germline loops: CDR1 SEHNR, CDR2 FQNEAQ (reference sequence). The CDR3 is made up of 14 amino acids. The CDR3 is CASSAITAADTQYF. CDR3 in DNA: TGTGCCAGCAGCGCTATAACTGCCGCAGATACGCAGTATTTT.

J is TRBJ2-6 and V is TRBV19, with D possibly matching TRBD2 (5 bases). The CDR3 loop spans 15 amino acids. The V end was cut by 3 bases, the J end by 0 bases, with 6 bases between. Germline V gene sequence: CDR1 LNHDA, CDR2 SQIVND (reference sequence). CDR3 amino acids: CASSIGLSGANVLTF. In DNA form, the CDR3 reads TGTGCCAGTAGTATTGGACTCTCTGGGGCCAACGTCCTGACTTTC.

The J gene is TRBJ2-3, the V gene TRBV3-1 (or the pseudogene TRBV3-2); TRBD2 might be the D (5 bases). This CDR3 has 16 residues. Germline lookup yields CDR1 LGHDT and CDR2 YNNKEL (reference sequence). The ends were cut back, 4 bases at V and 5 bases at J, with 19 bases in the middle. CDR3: CASSRLAGGSLDTQYF. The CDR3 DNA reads TGTGCCAGCAGCCGATTGGCTGGAGGTAGCTTAGATACGCAGTATTTT.

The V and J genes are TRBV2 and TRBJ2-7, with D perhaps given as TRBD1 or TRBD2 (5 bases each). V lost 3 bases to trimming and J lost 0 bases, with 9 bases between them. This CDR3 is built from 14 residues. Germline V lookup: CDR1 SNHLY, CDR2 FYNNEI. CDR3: CASSDRDGSYEQYF. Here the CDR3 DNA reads TGTGCCAGCAGTGACCGGGACGGCTCCTACGAGCAGTACTTC.

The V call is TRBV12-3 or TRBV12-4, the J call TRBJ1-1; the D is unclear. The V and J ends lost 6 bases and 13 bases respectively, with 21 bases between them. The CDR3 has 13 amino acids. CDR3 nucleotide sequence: TGTGCCAGCAGGCGTCCCTGGGAGATAAAAGGTTTCTTT. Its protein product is CASRRPWEIKGFF.

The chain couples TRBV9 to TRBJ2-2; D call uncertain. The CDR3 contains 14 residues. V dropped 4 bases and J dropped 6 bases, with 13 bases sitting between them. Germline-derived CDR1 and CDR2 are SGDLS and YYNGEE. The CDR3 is CASSSYGVAGELFF. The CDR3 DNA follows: TGTGCCAGCAGCTCCTACGGAGTTGCCGGGGAGCTGTTTTTT.